Listed here is a single T cell receptor beta chain. The CDR3 runs to 15 residues. The germline V gene has CDR1 LNHDA and CDR2 SQIVND (reference sequence). V shed 9 bases and J 2 bases; nucleotides not matched to a gene: 9. Patients at the Seattle site were enrolled during active infection and followed longitudinally. The entry originates in a study of blood T cell repertoires in COVID-19. About the study: In each case, the material was cDNA or gDNA derived from T cells, B-cell-depleted T cells, or PBMCs.

Original processing notes: Quantification of nucleated cells was approximated via reference gene primer amplification. Assay: immunoSEQ multiplex PCR; the TCRdb copy retains only in-frame clones and omits some. The DNA was the basis for D and trimming; V, J and clone size are from that table. Of roughly 230,000 clones listed, roughly 89% are singletons. The J gene is TRBJ1-3, the V gene TRBV19; 8 bases agree with TRBD1. Sequenced input: peripheral blood. The receptor was isolated from a woman aged 60-70 years with COVID-19, enrolled during active disease. CDR3 sequence: CASQNDRGTGNTIYF. The CDR3 bases are TGTGCCAGCCAGAACGACAGGGGCACTGGAAACACCATATATTTT.